One and the same sample provided the 17 T cell receptor beta chains below, sequenced in a study of blood T cell repertoires in COVID-19. Measured with immunoSEQ multiplex PCR; TCRdb has only the in-frame clones, and not every one. The sample includes about 85,000 clones, roughly 87% of them seen just once. Material: peripheral blood. The receptors stem from a man between 60 and 75 years old with acute or convalescent COVID-19.

The gene calls are TRBV4-3 and TRBJ2-2; 9 nucleotides match TRBD2. The germline V gene encodes CDR1 LGHNA and CDR2 YSLEER. Losses at the gene ends were 3 bases for V and 3 bases for J; bases not matched to a gene: 5. The CDR3 loop spans 16 amino acids. CDR3 residues: CASSHGGGADTGELFF. The CDR3 DNA follows: TGCGCCAGCAGCCATGGCGGGGGGGCGGACACCGGGGAGCTGTTTTTT.

The V and J genes are TRBV4-2 and TRBJ2-2; D ambiguous. The CDR3 runs to 13 residues. CDR1 and CDR2 from the germline V gene are LGHNA and YNFKEQ. V was shortened by 8 bases and J by 7 bases, with 14 bases between the two germline ends. CDR3 nucleotide sequence: TGTGCCAGCGCACGGTCCCACGGCGGGGAGCTGTTTTTT. Residues: CASARSHGGELFF.

The genes are TRBV5-4 and TRBJ1-2, with D hard to call. The germline V gene encodes CDR1 SGHNT and CDR2 YYREEE (reference sequence). The CDR3 loop spans 14 amino acids. V lost 0 bases and J 6 bases, leaving 12 bases between the germline ends. The CDR3 is CASSLETGNDGYTF. The CDR3 bases are TGTGCCAGCAGCTTGGAAACGGGGAACGATGGCTACACCTTC.

V and J are TRBV4-2 and TRBJ2-7, with 9 bases identical to TRBD2. Germline V gene lookup returns CDR1 LGHNA and CDR2 YNFKEQ. This CDR3 is 15 amino acids long. V dropped 1 base and J dropped 4; count of bases not matched to a gene: 5. This chain's CDR3 is CASSQGASGVYEQYF. In DNA, the CDR3 is TGTGCCAGCAGCCAAGGGGCTAGCGGGGTTTACGAGCAGTACTTC.

V is TRBV19 and J is TRBJ1-2; tentatively, D is TRBD1 (5 bases). With 4 bases removed from V and 0 bases from J, the gap between germline ends came to 12 bases. Germline CDR1 and CDR2: LNHDA and SQIVND (reference sequence). The CDR3 is made up of 15 amino acids. DNA of the CDR3: TGTGCCAGTAGTACCGGACACGGAGCTAACTATGGCTACACCTTC. This codes for CASSTGHGANYGYTF.

CDR3 in DNA: TGTGCCAGCAGCTTAGTCCGCGACAGGGGGACTGAAGCTTTCTTT. It yields the protein CASSLVRDRGTEAFF. This chain links TRBV7-8 with TRBJ1-1; TRBD1 matches 9 bases. The CDR3 is 15 residues long. With V trimmed by 1 base and J by 5 bases, 5 bases remained unmatched. Germline-derived CDR1 and CDR2 are SGHVS and FQNEAQ.

The chain is built from TRBV16 and TRBJ1-2, with 10 bases that match TRBD1. This CDR3 is built from 16 residues. Per the germline V gene, CDR1 is KGHSY and CDR2 is FQNENV. V was pared by 1 base and J by 4 bases, with 6 bases of the junction left unmatched. This chain's CDR3 is CASSQYGDRGLYGYTF. CDR3 nucleotides: TGTGCCAGCAGCCAATACGGGGACAGGGGACTCTATGGCTACACCTTC.

This chain connects TRBV6-5 to TRBJ1-5; TRBD1 agrees at 7 bases. Looked up from germline, CDR1 is MNHEY and CDR2 is SVGAGI. Trimming cost V 5 bases and J 5 bases; bases outside gene matches: 3. The CDR3 length is 13 residues. The CDR3 DNA reads as TGTGCCAGCAGTCGACAGGGAGATCAGCCCCAGCATTTT. Protein product: CASSRQGDQPQHF.

This chain joins TRBV7-8 and TRBJ2-7, with D perhaps matching TRBD1 (6 bases). Per the germline V gene, CDR1 is SGHVS and CDR2 is FQNEAQ. V was pared by 5 bases and J by 2 bases, with 10 bases between. CDR3 length: 13 amino acids. In DNA form, the CDR3 reads TGTGCCAGCAGCATGGACAGAACCTACGAGCAGTACTTC. It is translated as CASSMDRTYEQYF.

The V call is TRBV7-9, the J call TRBJ2-1; no firm D call. V lost 1 base to trimming and J lost 7 bases, with 11 bases between them. CDR3 length: 14 residues. Germline V gene data show CDR1 as SEHNR and CDR2 as FQNEAQ (reference sequence). CDR3 in amino acids: CASSLDRVRNEQFF. The CDR3 DNA is TGTGCCAGCAGCTTAGATCGCGTGAGGAATGAGCAGTTCTTC.

This CDR3 reads CATSSPILNGGRETQYF. The CDR3 DNA sequence: TGTGCCACCAGCTCTCCGATTTTAAACGGGGGTAGAGAGACCCAGTACTTC. The genes are TRBV15 and TRBJ2-5; a weak D match, TRBD2 (6 bases). Trimming removed 5 bases at V and 4 bases at J, with 23 bases between. This CDR3 has 17 residues. Germline values: CDR1 LNHNV, CDR2 YYDKDF (reference sequence).

This sequence joins TRBV20-1 and TRBJ2-5; D gene ambiguous. This CDR3 spans 14 amino acids. From germline, CDR1 is DFQATT and CDR2 SNEGSKA (reference sequence). V was cut by 3 bases and J by 4 bases, with 15 bases left in between. CDR3 DNA sequence: TGCAGTGCTAGTCCACCCAGACTTTCAGAGACCCAGTACTTC. Translated, it gives CSASPPRLSETQYF.

The V call is TRBV4-3, the J call TRBJ2-5; 9 nucleotides line up with TRBD2. CDR3 length equals 17 residues. The trim removed 1 base at V and 4 bases at J, leaving 10 bases unmatched. Germline V gene lookup returns CDR1 LGHNA and CDR2 YSLEER. The CDR3 reads CASSQAAGGSLGETQYF. The DNA of the CDR3 is TGCGCCAGCAGCCAAGCAGCGGGGGGCTCCCTGGGAGAGACCCAGTACTTC.

The rearrangement joins TRBV2 to TRBJ1-1, with D unclear. Trimming took 7 bases from V and 8 from J, leaving 11 bases between them. This CDR3 contains 11 residues. Per the germline V gene, CDR1 is SNHLY and CDR2 is FYNNEI. The CDR3 loop is CASTGEPEAFF. In nucleotides, the CDR3 is TGTGCCAGCACCGGGGAACCCGAAGCTTTCTTT.

The chain uses TRBV4-3 and TRBJ2-7; D gene uncertain. The CDR3 sequence is 14 residues long. V shed 1 base and J shed 1 base, with 8 bases lying between them. CDR1 and CDR2 from the germline V gene are LGHNA and YSLEER. The CDR3 bases are TGCGCCAGCAGCCAAGTGACTGGATCCTACGAGCAGTACTTC. It encodes CASSQVTGSYEQYF.

The CDR3 DNA reads as TGTGCCAGCAGCGGCGGGGGGGCCCAATATACGCAGTATTTT. This encodes CASSGGGAQYTQYF. The V call is TRBV9, the J call TRBJ2-3; TRBD2 agrees at 9 bases. V trimming: 3 bases; J trimming: 7 bases; junction bases outside the gene matches: 6. CDR3 size: 14 residues. Looked up from germline, CDR1 is SGDLS and CDR2 is YYNGEE.

This clone was counted a few times. One end of the junction is discordant with germline, which a read error may explain. The chain joins TRBV2 to TRBJ2-1; 8 nucleotides match TRBD2. In germline, CDR1 is SNHLY, CDR2 FYNNEI. The CDR3 length is 16 residues. This CDR3 reads CASTEGSGITYNEQFF. The CDR3 DNA reads TGTGCCAGCACTGAAGGTAGCGGGATCACCTACAATGAGCAGTTCTTC.